This T cell receptor (beta chain) was sequenced during a study of vaccination effects on CD4 cells after COVID-19. On approximately day 9 of culture, CD4+ T cells were separated out. The cohort was immunized with two doses of either the BNT162b2 or mRNA-1273 vaccine. Among the vaccine recipients, none had a prior SARS-CoV-2 infection, and nucleocapsid antibodies were negative. The V segment lost 1 base and the J segment 0 bases; nucleotides outside the gene matches: 5. The CDR3 runs to 16 residues. Germline V CDR1 and CDR2: LGHDT, YNNKEL (reference sequence). Measured with immunoSEQ multiplex PCR; TCRdb has only the in-frame clones, and not every one. The table shows around 50,000 clones, with approximately 70% occurring only once. Points on this clone: Its target is unknown.

Sequenced here: CD4+ T cells from PBMCs cultured without peptide, sampled after COVID-19 vaccination. The sequence was obtained from a human donor who received a COVID-19 vaccine. The gene calls are TRBV3-1 (or the pseudogene TRBV3-2) and TRBJ2-7, with TRBD2 matching 8 bases. CDR3 sequence reads: CASSQGLAGHSYEQYF. In DNA, the CDR3 is TGTGCCAGCAGCCAAGGGCTAGCGGGTCACTCCTACGAGCAGTACTTC.